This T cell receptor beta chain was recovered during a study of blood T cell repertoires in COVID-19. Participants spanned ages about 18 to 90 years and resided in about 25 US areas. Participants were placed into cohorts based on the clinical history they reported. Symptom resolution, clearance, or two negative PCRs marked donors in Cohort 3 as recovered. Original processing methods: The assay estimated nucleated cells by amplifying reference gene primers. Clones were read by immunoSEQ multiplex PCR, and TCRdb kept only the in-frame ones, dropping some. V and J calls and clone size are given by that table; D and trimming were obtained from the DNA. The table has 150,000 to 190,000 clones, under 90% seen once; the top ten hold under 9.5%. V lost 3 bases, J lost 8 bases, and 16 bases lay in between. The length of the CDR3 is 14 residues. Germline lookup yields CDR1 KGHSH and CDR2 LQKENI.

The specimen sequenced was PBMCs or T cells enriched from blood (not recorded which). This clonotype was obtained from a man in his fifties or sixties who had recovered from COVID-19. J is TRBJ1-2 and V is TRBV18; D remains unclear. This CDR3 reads CASSPGLSGGGYTF. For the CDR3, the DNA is TGTGCCAGCTCACCGGGCCTCTCCGGTGGGGGCTACACCTTC.